This record covers a single T cell receptor (beta chain). The antigen is not known. The time point was: week 11, during vaccination. The study gave 300 ug of mutant IDH1 20-mer peptide per vaccine dose, with topical imiquimod. This specimen comes from a study of a mutant IDH1 vaccine in newly diagnosed glioma. Overall study: Vaccines were first given 4-6 weeks after radiotherapy alone, or with temozolomide cycles. Receipt of radiotherapy, temozolomide, or both preceded the study, and most received both.

The protocol was immunoSEQ multiplex PCR, while the TCRdb copy is restricted to in-frame clones and leaves out a portion. The repertoire holds over 55,000 clones, with 70% to 90% as singletons. There are 14 residues in the CDR3. Trimming pared 2 bases from V and 2 bases from J, leaving 9 bases between. The V gene's germline CDR1 is MDHEN and CDR2 SYDVKM. Findings and caveats of the study: It seemed that pseudoprogression was not linked to changes in the top peripheral T cell clonotypes.

The source of this sequence is a man in his forties with glioma. Specimen: PBMCs, collected from a glioma patient whose treatment included an IDH1 peptide vaccine. The chain couples TRBV28 to TRBJ1-1, with D tentatively TRBD1 (6 bases). The CDR3 protein is CASSLRGINTEAFF. The DNA of the CDR3 is TGTGCCAGCAGTTTAAGGGGGATTAACACTGAAGCTTTCTTT.